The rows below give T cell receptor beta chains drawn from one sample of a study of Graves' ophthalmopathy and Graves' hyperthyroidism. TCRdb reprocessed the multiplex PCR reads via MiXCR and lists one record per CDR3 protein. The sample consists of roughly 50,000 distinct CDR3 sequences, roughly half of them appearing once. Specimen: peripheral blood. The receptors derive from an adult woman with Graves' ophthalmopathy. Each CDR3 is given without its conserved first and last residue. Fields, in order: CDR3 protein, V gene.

CDR3 protein: ASSRPAGEEKLF
V gene: TRBV14

CDR3 protein: SANPTGNVYGYT
V gene: TRBV20-1

CDR3 protein: ATSDGSRHEQF
V gene: TRBV24-1

CDR3 protein: ASSLTGGTGEPF
V gene: TRBV7-2

CDR3 protein: STYLRQGDGYT
V gene: TRBV20-1

CDR3 protein: ASSLGPSGNEQF
V gene: TRBV7-2

CDR3 protein: ASSSSGGGGEQY
V gene: TRBV19

CDR3 protein: ASSGTPSETQH
V gene: TRBV7-3

CDR3 protein: ASSHPSGSSYEQY
V gene: TRBV7-3

CDR3 protein: ASSLAGQGSSPLH
V gene: TRBV5-5

CDR3 protein: ASSLGRVRGYT
V gene: TRBV12-3/TRBV12-4

CDR3 protein: ASSTDTSYGYT
V gene: TRBV7-9

CDR3 protein: ASSRHPGTGLY
V gene: TRBV7-3

CDR3 protein: ASSRTGELF
V gene: TRBV6-2/TRBV6-3

CDR3 protein: ASNQIAGGGLEQY
V gene: TRBV7-9

CDR3 protein: SATREETQY
V gene: TRBV20-1